This entry is about one T cell receptor (beta chain). Its antigen is as yet unknown. Germline V gene lookup returns CDR1 SNHLY and CDR2 FYNNEI. CDR3 size: 14 residues. Trimming took 3 bases from V and 10 from J, leaving 16 bases between them. The method was immunoSEQ multiplex PCR; TCRdb's version includes in-frame clones alone and lacks a portion of them. The sample yields about 2.1 million clones, about 94% seen once. The sample is drawn from a study of shared clonotypes between healthy human individuals. Study-level points and caveats: All-four-donor shared clonotypes had higher generation probabilities than non-shared clonotypes did.

Naive CD8 cells comprised CD45RO-negative, CCR7-positively selected cells, excluding terminally differentiated effector memory CD45RA+ cells. The receptor was isolated from a man aged 18-30 years in good health. Some clones in this sample may be carry-over from other donors' samples. J is TRBJ2-1 and V is TRBV2; D perhaps matches TRBD2 (6 bases). Sequences were obtained from naive CD8+ T cells from PBMCs. The CDR3 protein is CASSDGREPWEQFF. The CDR3 DNA reads as TGTGCCAGCAGTGATGGTCGGGAGCCGTGGGAGCAGTTCTTC.